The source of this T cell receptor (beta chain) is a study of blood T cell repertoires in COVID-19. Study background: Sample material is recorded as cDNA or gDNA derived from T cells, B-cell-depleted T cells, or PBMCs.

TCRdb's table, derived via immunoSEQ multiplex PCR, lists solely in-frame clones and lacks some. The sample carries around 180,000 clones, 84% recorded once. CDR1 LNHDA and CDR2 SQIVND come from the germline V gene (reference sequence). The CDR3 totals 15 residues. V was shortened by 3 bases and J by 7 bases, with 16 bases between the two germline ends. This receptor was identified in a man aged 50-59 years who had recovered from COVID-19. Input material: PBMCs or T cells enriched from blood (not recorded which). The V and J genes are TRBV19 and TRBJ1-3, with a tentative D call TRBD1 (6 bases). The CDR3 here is CASSISGTRSNTIYF. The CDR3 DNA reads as TGTGCCAGTAGTATTAGCGGGACACGGAGTAACACCATATATTTT.